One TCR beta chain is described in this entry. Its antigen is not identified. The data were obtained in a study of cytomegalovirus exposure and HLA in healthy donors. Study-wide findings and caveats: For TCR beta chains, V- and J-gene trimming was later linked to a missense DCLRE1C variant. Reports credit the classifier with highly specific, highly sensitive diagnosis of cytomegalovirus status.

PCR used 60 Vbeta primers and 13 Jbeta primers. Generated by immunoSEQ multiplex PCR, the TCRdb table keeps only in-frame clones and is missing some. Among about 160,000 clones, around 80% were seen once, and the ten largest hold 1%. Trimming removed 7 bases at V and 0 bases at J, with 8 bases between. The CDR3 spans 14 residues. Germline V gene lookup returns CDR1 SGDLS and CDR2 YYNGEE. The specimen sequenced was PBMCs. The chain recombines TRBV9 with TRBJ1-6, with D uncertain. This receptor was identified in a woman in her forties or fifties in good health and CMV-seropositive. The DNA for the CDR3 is TGTGCCAGCGGTTCGGGCTCCTATAATTCACCCCTCCACTTT. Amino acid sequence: CASGSGSYNSPLHF.